The rows below give T cell receptor beta chains drawn from one sample of a study of memory CD4+ T cells and cytomegalovirus serostatus. Profiling relied on immunoSEQ multiplex PCR, and the TCRdb table lists in-frame clones only, not all of them. The sample lists tens of thousands of clones, roughly four fifths occurring once. Input material: memory CD4+ T cells from blood. Every receptor here comes from an adult in good health and CMV-seronegative. CDR3s include the opening cysteine and the closing phenylalanine or tryptophan. The D gene is left open where the match is weak. A row's size may be missing; if present it is once, few, many or a size class.

j_call: TRBJ1-2
d_call: -
clone_size: -
v_call: TRBV2
cdr3_nt: TGTGCCAGCAGTAACCAGGGGTTTGGCTACACCTTC
cdr3_aa: CASSNQGFGYTF

j_call: TRBJ1-2
d_call: -
clone_size: few
v_call: TRBV9
cdr3_nt: TGTGCCAGCAGCGTCAGCCGGGCAAACTATGGCTACACCTTC
cdr3_aa: CASSVSRANYGYTF

j_call: TRBJ1-1
d_call: -
clone_size: -
v_call: TRBV7-9
cdr3_nt: TGTGCCAGCAGCGCCGGAGGGGCGGAAGCTTTCTTT
cdr3_aa: CASSAGGAEAFF

j_call: TRBJ1-1
d_call: -
clone_size: -
v_call: TRBV29-1
cdr3_nt: TGCAGCGTTGAAGGGCAGATGAACACTGAAGCTTTCTTT
cdr3_aa: CSVEGQMNTEAFF

j_call: TRBJ1-2
d_call: -
clone_size: -
v_call: TRBV27
cdr3_nt: TGTGCCAGCAGTCGGCGGGCAGGGACCTATGGCTACACCTTC
cdr3_aa: CASSRRAGTYGYTF

j_call: TRBJ1-4
d_call: -
clone_size: -
v_call: TRBV6-6
cdr3_nt: TGTGCCAGCACCAGGAAAGTTAACGAAAAACTGTTTTTT
cdr3_aa: CASTRKVNEKLFF

j_call: TRBJ1-6
d_call: -
clone_size: -
v_call: TRBV4-2
cdr3_nt: TGTGCCAGCAGCCAAGAACAGGGAGAGGGTTCCGTCCACTTT
cdr3_aa: CASSQEQGEGSVHF

j_call: TRBJ1-5
d_call: -
clone_size: -
v_call: TRBV21-1
cdr3_nt: TGTGCCAGCAGCCCCACTCGATTGAGTAATCAGCCCCAGCATTTT
cdr3_aa: CASSPTRLSNQPQHF

j_call: TRBJ2-5
d_call: -
clone_size: -
v_call: TRBV6-6
cdr3_nt: TGTGCCAGCAGTTCGATGGGGAGGGGGCTCCAAGAGACCCAGTACTTC
cdr3_aa: CASSSMGRGLQETQYF

j_call: TRBJ1-1
d_call: TRBD1
clone_size: few
v_call: TRBV7-9
cdr3_nt: TGTGCCAGCAGCTCCAGACAGGGACCGAACACTGAAGCTTTCTTT
cdr3_aa: CASSSRQGPNTEAFF

j_call: TRBJ2-2
d_call: TRBD1
clone_size: -
v_call: TRBV18
cdr3_nt: TGTGCCAGCTCACCACTCCGGACAGGGGTGTCCGGGGAGCTGTTTTTT
cdr3_aa: CASSPLRTGVSGELFF

j_call: TRBJ2-2
d_call: -
clone_size: -
v_call: TRBV6-1
cdr3_nt: TGTGCCAGCAGCCCAGTACCCACCGGGGAGCTGTTTTTT
cdr3_aa: CASSPVPTGELFF

j_call: TRBJ2-7
d_call: -
clone_size: -
v_call: TRBV28
cdr3_nt: TGTGCCAGCAGTTTATGGGCAACTAGCTCCTACGAGCAGTACTTC
cdr3_aa: CASSLWATSSYEQYF

j_call: TRBJ2-5
d_call: -
clone_size: once
v_call: TRBV30
cdr3_nt: TGTGCCTGGTCAGGGTCAGAGACCCAGTACTTC
cdr3_aa: CAWSGSETQYF

j_call: TRBJ2-7
d_call: -
clone_size: -
v_call: TRBV7-2
cdr3_nt: TGTGCCAGCAGCTTAAACGCGCTAAGAGAGCAGTACTTC
cdr3_aa: CASSLNALREQYF

j_call: TRBJ1-2
d_call: -
clone_size: -
v_call: TRBV7-2
cdr3_nt: TGTGCCAGCAGCCTGACAGGACGCTATGGCTACACCTTC
cdr3_aa: CASSLTGRYGYTF

j_call: TRBJ2-3
d_call: -
clone_size: -
v_call: TRBV4-3
cdr3_nt: TGCGCCAGCAGCCCCTCCCGCCCTTCCAAGGATACGCAGTATTTT
cdr3_aa: CASSPSRPSKDTQYF

j_call: TRBJ1-3
d_call: -
clone_size: -
v_call: TRBV18
cdr3_nt: TGTGCCAGCTCACCACCGGGGGGAGAGGTTCCTGGAAACACCATATATTTT
cdr3_aa: CASSPPGGEVPGNTIYF

j_call: TRBJ1-2
d_call: -
clone_size: once
v_call: TRBV5-8
cdr3_nt: TGTGCCAGCAGCTTGGAGGCAGGGGACGGCTACACCTTC
cdr3_aa: CASSLEAGDGYTF

j_call: TRBJ1-5
d_call: TRBD1
clone_size: -
v_call: TRBV9
cdr3_nt: TGTGCCAGCAGCGCCTCAGGGGGCTGGCTTAATCAGCCCCAGCATTTT
cdr3_aa: CASSASGGWLNQPQHF

j_call: TRBJ2-2
d_call: TRBD1
clone_size: -
v_call: TRBV6-4
cdr3_nt: TGTGCCAGCAGATCCCCGGGACAGGGGTTGGCCGGGGAGCTGTTTTTT
cdr3_aa: CASRSPGQGLAGELFF

j_call: TRBJ2-3
d_call: TRBD1
clone_size: -
v_call: TRBV7-2
cdr3_nt: TGTGCCAGCAGCTTATCCCGACAGGGGGCGCAGTATTTT
cdr3_aa: CASSLSRQGAQYF

j_call: TRBJ1-1
d_call: TRBD1
clone_size: -
v_call: TRBV5-4
cdr3_nt: TGTGCCAGCAGCTTGGGTGGGACAGGGGAAGCTTTCTTT
cdr3_aa: CASSLGGTGEAFF

j_call: TRBJ2-7
d_call: -
clone_size: -
v_call: TRBV28
cdr3_nt: TGTGCCAGCAGACTCCCAGGGTCGGGGAGCTACGAGCAGTACTTC
cdr3_aa: CASRLPGSGSYEQYF

j_call: TRBJ2-1
d_call: -
clone_size: -
v_call: TRBV27
cdr3_nt: TGTGCCAGCAGTTTATCCCTCTGGGGGGGGGCATTTGAGCAGTTCTTC
cdr3_aa: CASSLSLWGGAFEQFF

j_call: TRBJ2-7
d_call: -
clone_size: -
v_call: TRBV11-2
cdr3_nt: TGTGCCAGCAGCCAGCTATCCGGGGCCAGAGGGGACTACGAGCAGTACTTC
cdr3_aa: CASSQLSGARGDYEQYF

j_call: TRBJ2-3
d_call: -
clone_size: few
v_call: TRBV7-9
cdr3_nt: TGTGCCAGCAGCTTAGCGTGGGGCGGCACAGATACGCAGTATTTT
cdr3_aa: CASSLAWGGTDTQYF

j_call: TRBJ1-5
d_call: -
clone_size: few
v_call: TRBV28
cdr3_nt: TGTGCCAGCATTAAACCCAGAGGGAGCAATCAGCCCCAGCATTTT
cdr3_aa: CASIKPRGSNQPQHF

j_call: TRBJ2-5
d_call: TRBD1
clone_size: -
v_call: TRBV10-3
cdr3_nt: TGTGCCACCGGACAGGGGCGAGAGACCCAGTACTTC
cdr3_aa: CATGQGRETQYF

j_call: TRBJ1-5
d_call: TRBD1
clone_size: -
v_call: TRBV6-6
cdr3_nt: TGTGCCAGCAGCCGACAGGGGATGCGCAGCAATCAGCCCCAGCATTTT
cdr3_aa: CASSRQGMRSNQPQHF

j_call: TRBJ1-1
d_call: -
clone_size: -
v_call: TRBV5-4
cdr3_nt: TGTGCCAGCAGCTTGGTTGGGTACGACACTGAAGCTTTCTTT
cdr3_aa: CASSLVGYDTEAFF

j_call: TRBJ1-1
d_call: -
clone_size: -
v_call: TRBV5-1
cdr3_nt: TGCGCCAGCAGCTTGCATCCGACAGGGAACACTGAAGCTTTCTTT
cdr3_aa: CASSLHPTGNTEAFF

j_call: TRBJ1-5
d_call: TRBD1
clone_size: -
v_call: TRBV7-2
cdr3_nt: TGTGCCAGCAGGTCGGACAGGGGCAGCAATCAGCCCCAGCATTTT
cdr3_aa: CASRSDRGSNQPQHF

j_call: TRBJ2-4
d_call: TRBD2
clone_size: -
v_call: TRBV2
cdr3_nt: TGTGCCAGCAGTGAAGAGGCGGGGGGGGTTTCCATTCAGTACTTC
cdr3_aa: CASSEEAGGVSIQYF

j_call: TRBJ1-2
d_call: TRBD1
clone_size: -
v_call: TRBV2
cdr3_nt: TGTGCCAGCAGTGGGACAGGGAGAGACTATGGCTACACCTTC
cdr3_aa: CASSGTGRDYGYTF

j_call: TRBJ2-1
d_call: TRBD1
clone_size: -
v_call: TRBV28
cdr3_nt: TGTGCCAGCAGGGACAGGGGCTCCTACAATGAGCAGTTCTTC
cdr3_aa: CASRDRGSYNEQFF

j_call: TRBJ1-2
d_call: -
clone_size: -
v_call: TRBV28
cdr3_nt: TGTGCCAGCAGGGAACAGGTGAATGGAGGCTACACCTTC
cdr3_aa: CASREQVNGGYTF

j_call: TRBJ2-7
d_call: TRBD1
clone_size: -
v_call: TRBV6-5
cdr3_nt: TGTGCCAGCAGTTGGACAGGGCTTTCTGTCTACGAGCAGTACTTC
cdr3_aa: CASSWTGLSVYEQYF

j_call: TRBJ1-5
d_call: -
clone_size: -
v_call: TRBV6-5
cdr3_nt: TGTGCCAGCAGTTACCGCGGAATTAGCAATCAGCCCCAGCATTTT
cdr3_aa: CASSYRGISNQPQHF

j_call: TRBJ2-7
d_call: -
clone_size: -
v_call: TRBV11-3
cdr3_nt: TGTGCCAGCAGCTTAGACAGGTGGGGCGAGCAGTACTTC
cdr3_aa: CASSLDRWGEQYF

j_call: TRBJ1-2
d_call: TRBD1
clone_size: -
v_call: TRBV4-3
cdr3_nt: TGCGCCAGCAGCCAAGATAGGGGGCCCGGGACAGGGAAGGGGTTGAACTATGGCTACACCTTC
cdr3_aa: CASSQDRGPGTGKGLNYGYTF

j_call: TRBJ1-2
d_call: -
clone_size: -
v_call: TRBV28
cdr3_nt: TGTGCCAGCACCGCCGGGGGTCTTAACTATGGCTACACCTTC
cdr3_aa: CASTAGGLNYGYTF

j_call: TRBJ1-6
d_call: -
clone_size: once
v_call: TRBV7-9
cdr3_nt: TGTGCCAGCAGCTTAGCGGGGGCCTATAATTCACCCCTCCACTTT
cdr3_aa: CASSLAGAYNSPLHF

j_call: TRBJ1-5
d_call: -
clone_size: -
v_call: TRBV27
cdr3_nt: TGTGCCAGCAGTTTATCAAGCCGTTATAGCAATCAGCCCCAGCATTTT
cdr3_aa: CASSLSSRYSNQPQHF

j_call: TRBJ1-5
d_call: -
clone_size: few
v_call: TRBV6-1
cdr3_nt: TGTGCCAGCAACCTGGGGACTAGGAGCAATCAGCCCCAGCATTTT
cdr3_aa: CASNLGTRSNQPQHF

j_call: TRBJ2-5
d_call: -
clone_size: few
v_call: TRBV2
cdr3_nt: TGTGCCAGCAGAGATACAGGGATCGGATCGGAGACCCAGTACTTC
cdr3_aa: CASRDTGIGSETQYF

j_call: TRBJ1-5
d_call: -
clone_size: -
v_call: TRBV18
cdr3_nt: TGTGCCAGCTCGCGAGACAGGAATCAGCCCCAGCATTTT
cdr3_aa: CASSRDRNQPQHF

j_call: TRBJ1-2
d_call: -
clone_size: -
v_call: TRBV25-1
cdr3_nt: TGTGCCAGCAGGCAAACAGGAGAGTATGGCTACACCTTC
cdr3_aa: CASRQTGEYGYTF

j_call: TRBJ1-5
d_call: -
clone_size: few
v_call: TRBV2
cdr3_nt: TGTGCCAGCGTGGGAAATAGCAATCAGCCCCAGCATTTT
cdr3_aa: CASVGNSNQPQHF

j_call: TRBJ1-5
d_call: -
clone_size: -
v_call: TRBV28
cdr3_nt: TGTGCCAGCAGTTTATTAGGGTATAGCAATCAGCCCCAGCATTTT
cdr3_aa: CASSLLGYSNQPQHF